This is a list of T cell receptor beta chains from one sample in a study of blood T cell repertoires in COVID-19. Clones were sequenced by immunoSEQ multiplex PCR, and TCRdb holds only the in-frame ones, with some missing. This repertoire shows some 96,000 clones, around four fifths found once; its top ten account for about 12%. Source material: peripheral blood. All receptors derive from a woman in her 70s with acute or convalescent COVID-19. The CDR3 runs from the conserved cysteine through the conserved F or W. D genes are given only for firm matches. Clone size is stated in some rows and not others, as once, few, many or a class when expanded.

CDR3 DNA: TGTGCCAGTAGTATCGGAACGGGACAGAGCAATCAGCCCCAGCATTTT
CDR3 protein: CASSIGTGQSNQPQHF
clone size: .
D gene: TRBD1
V gene: TRBV19
J gene: TRBJ1-5

CDR3 DNA: TGCAGCGGGGGGGGGCGCGAGGAGGGTGGCTACACCTTC
CDR3 protein: CSGGGREEGGYTF
clone size: .
D gene: .
V gene: TRBV29-1
J gene: TRBJ1-2

CDR3 DNA: TGTGCCAGCAGCTGGGCCAACTGGACAGGGAGTGGAAATGAGCAGTTCTTC
CDR3 protein: CASSWANWTGSGNEQFF
clone size: .
D gene: TRBD1
V gene: TRBV11-3
J gene: TRBJ2-1

CDR3 DNA: TGTGCCTGGAGTTCTCAGGGGAGTCAGCCCCAGCATTTT
CDR3 protein: CAWSSQGSQPQHF
clone size: many
D gene: .
V gene: TRBV30
J gene: TRBJ1-5

CDR3 DNA: TGTGCCAGCAGTTGGAGGGCGGATGGTGAGACCCAGTACTTC
CDR3 protein: CASSWRADGETQYF
clone size: .
D gene: .
V gene: TRBV5-4
J gene: TRBJ2-5

CDR3 DNA: TGTGCCAGCAGCCCCCTACAGGGGGGTAATTCACCCCTCCACTTT
CDR3 protein: CASSPLQGGNSPLHF
clone size: .
D gene: TRBD1
V gene: TRBV7-6
J gene: TRBJ1-6

CDR3 DNA: TGTGCCACCAGTGATTTCGGGGGGCCCGGTGGCACAGATACGCAGTATTTT
CDR3 protein: CATSDFGGPGGTDTQYF
clone size: .
D gene: .
V gene: TRBV24-1
J gene: TRBJ2-3

CDR3 DNA: TGCGCCAGCAGCTGGAATATAGGGACAGGGGACGGGAACGAGCAGTACTTC
CDR3 protein: CASSWNIGTGDGNEQYF
clone size: .
D gene: TRBD1
V gene: TRBV5-1
J gene: TRBJ2-7

CDR3 DNA: TGTGCCAGCAGCGTAGTTCCCACTAGCGGGGGGGCGGTCGGGGAGCTGTTTTTT
CDR3 protein: CASSVVPTSGGAVGELFF
clone size: .
D gene: TRBD2
V gene: TRBV9
J gene: TRBJ2-2

CDR3 DNA: TGTGCCAGCAGTGACAGGGGGCTCCACTATGGCTACACCTTC
CDR3 protein: CASSDRGLHYGYTF
clone size: few
D gene: TRBD1
V gene: TRBV6-1
J gene: TRBJ1-2

CDR3 DNA: TGTGCCAGCAGCTTGGAGCCGGGACAAGGCTATGGCTACACCTTC
CDR3 protein: CASSLEPGQGYGYTF
clone size: .
D gene: .
V gene: TRBV5-4
J gene: TRBJ1-2

CDR3 DNA: TGTGCCAGCAGCCTACAGGACAGCACTGAAGCTTTCTTT
CDR3 protein: CASSLQDSTEAFF
clone size: .
D gene: .
V gene: TRBV7-3
J gene: TRBJ1-1

CDR3 DNA: TGTGCCAGCAGCCAATCCAGGGGCCCCACAGATACGCAGTATTTT
CDR3 protein: CASSQSRGPTDTQYF
clone size: .
D gene: .
V gene: TRBV16
J gene: TRBJ2-3

CDR3 DNA: TGTGCCAGTATGGGGGGTGTCGGGACAGGGGCCACTGAAGCTTTCTTT
CDR3 protein: CASMGGVGTGATEAFF
clone size: .
D gene: TRBD1
V gene: TRBV19
J gene: TRBJ1-1

CDR3 DNA: TGTGCCAGCAGTGGGAGCGGGGGCCCCGCAGATACGCAGTATTTT
CDR3 protein: CASSGSGGPADTQYF
clone size: .
D gene: TRBD2
V gene: TRBV2
J gene: TRBJ2-3

CDR3 DNA: TGTGCCAGCAGCCAAGGGCAGGGGGCTATGAACACTGAAGCTTTCTTT
CDR3 protein: CASSQGQGAMNTEAFF
clone size: .
D gene: TRBD1
V gene: TRBV3-1/TRBV3-2
J gene: TRBJ1-1

CDR3 DNA: TGTGCCAGCAGCAGGGGCCCGAATCAGCCCCAGCATTTT
CDR3 protein: CASSRGPNQPQHF
clone size: .
D gene: .
V gene: TRBV6-5
J gene: TRBJ1-5

CDR3 DNA: TGTGCCAGCAGCTCGCGGGACCCGGGGTCCCAAGAGACCCAGTACTTC
CDR3 protein: CASSSRDPGSQETQYF
clone size: .
D gene: .
V gene: TRBV7-6
J gene: TRBJ2-5

CDR3 DNA: TGTGCCAGCAGTCCGACTGAACAGGGGTTGACCCAGCATTTT
CDR3 protein: CASSPTEQGLTQHF
clone size: .
D gene: TRBD1
V gene: TRBV6-5
J gene: TRBJ1-5

CDR3 DNA: TGCGCCAGCAGCCTTACGACAGGGGCTGGGGCCAACGTCCTGACTTTC
CDR3 protein: CASSLTTGAGANVLTF
clone size: .
D gene: TRBD1
V gene: TRBV5-1
J gene: TRBJ2-6

CDR3 DNA: TGTGCCAGCAGTTCACAGGGGTTGGAGACCCAGTACTTC
CDR3 protein: CASSSQGLETQYF
clone size: .
D gene: TRBD1
V gene: TRBV12-3/TRBV12-4
J gene: TRBJ2-5

CDR3 DNA: TGTGCCAGCCTAAATGGGCCTCAGGGTCGCACTGAAGCTTTCTTT
CDR3 protein: CASLNGPQGRTEAFF
clone size: .
D gene: .
V gene: TRBV2
J gene: TRBJ1-1

CDR3 DNA: TGTGCCAGCAGCGTCGGAGGGGGGGCCGTCCTCACAGATACGCAGTATTTT
CDR3 protein: CASSVGGGAVLTDTQYF
clone size: .
D gene: .
V gene: TRBV9
J gene: TRBJ2-3

CDR3 DNA: TGTGCCAGCAGTGAAAGACAAGCTTACGAGCAGTACTTC
CDR3 protein: CASSERQAYEQYF
clone size: .
D gene: .
V gene: TRBV2
J gene: TRBJ2-7

CDR3 DNA: TGTGCCAGCAGCCTGAAGGGGGCCGGTATCTCCTACAATGAGCAGTTCTTC
CDR3 protein: CASSLKGAGISYNEQFF
clone size: .
D gene: TRBD1
V gene: TRBV7-2
J gene: TRBJ2-1

CDR3 DNA: TGTGCCAGCAGCTTAAGGGACAGACCTGAAGCTTTCTTT
CDR3 protein: CASSLRDRPEAFF
clone size: .
D gene: TRBD1
V gene: TRBV7-9
J gene: TRBJ1-1

CDR3 DNA: TGTGCCAGCAGTTTAAATGAACAGGGCGTTGCTTTCTTT
CDR3 protein: CASSLNEQGVAFF
clone size: .
D gene: .
V gene: TRBV12-3/TRBV12-4
J gene: TRBJ1-1

CDR3 DNA: TGCGCCAGCAGCCCGGTGGGACAGGGGACTAATGACGGAAAACTGTTTTTT
CDR3 protein: CASSPVGQGTNDGKLFF
clone size: few
D gene: TRBD1
V gene: TRBV5-1
J gene: TRBJ1-4

CDR3 DNA: TGTGCCTGGAGTTTCGGAGTACTTTCAGGGACTGAAGCTTTCTTT
CDR3 protein: CAWSFGVLSGTEAFF
clone size: .
D gene: .
V gene: TRBV30
J gene: TRBJ1-1

CDR3 DNA: TGTGCCAGTAGTATCCGCGTTTTTCGGGACTCAAGCAATCAGCCCCAGCATTTT
CDR3 protein: CASSIRVFRDSSNQPQHF
clone size: .
D gene: .
V gene: TRBV19
J gene: TRBJ1-5

CDR3 DNA: TGTGCCATCAGCGATAATCGGGGGGACCGGCAAGAGACCCAGTACTTC
CDR3 protein: CAISDNRGDRQETQYF
clone size: .
D gene: TRBD2
V gene: TRBV10-3
J gene: TRBJ2-5

CDR3 DNA: TGTGCCAGCAGCTTAGGGGGTAGCGCTGAAAAACTGTTTTTT
CDR3 protein: CASSLGGSAEKLFF
clone size: .
D gene: .
V gene: TRBV7-9
J gene: TRBJ1-4

CDR3 DNA: TGTGCCAGCAGCTTCGAAGGGGGCACTGAAGCTTTCTTT
CDR3 protein: CASSFEGGTEAFF
clone size: few
D gene: .
V gene: TRBV7-8
J gene: TRBJ1-1

CDR3 DNA: TGTGCCAGCAGAGCGCAGGGCAACTCACCCCTCCACTTT
CDR3 protein: CASRAQGNSPLHF
clone size: .
D gene: .
V gene: TRBV2
J gene: TRBJ1-6

CDR3 DNA: TGTGCCATCGTCGACAGGGGGCACTATGGCTACACCTTC
CDR3 protein: CAIVDRGHYGYTF
clone size: .
D gene: TRBD1
V gene: TRBV28
J gene: TRBJ1-2

CDR3 DNA: TGTGCCAGCAGTTTCGAAGCCGAGGAGTTCTTC
CDR3 protein: CASSFEAEEFF
clone size: few
D gene: .
V gene: TRBV12-3/TRBV12-4
J gene: TRBJ2-1

CDR3 DNA: TGTGCCAGCAGCAACCGTGACAGGAGCAATCAGCCCCAGCATTTT
CDR3 protein: CASSNRDRSNQPQHF
clone size: .
D gene: .
V gene: TRBV7-8
J gene: TRBJ1-5

CDR3 DNA: TGTGCCAGCAGCTCGGACAGGCGGTATGAGACCCAGTACTTC
CDR3 protein: CASSSDRRYETQYF
clone size: .
D gene: TRBD1
V gene: TRBV5-6
J gene: TRBJ2-5

CDR3 DNA: TGTGCCAGCAGCTTGGGGCAGGATATTACCGGGGAGCTGTTTTTT
CDR3 protein: CASSLGQDITGELFF
clone size: .
D gene: .
V gene: TRBV5-4
J gene: TRBJ2-2

CDR3 DNA: TGTGCCAGCAGCTCAGGGGTGTTGTGGACTGAAGCTTTCTTT
CDR3 protein: CASSSGVLWTEAFF
clone size: once
D gene: .
V gene: TRBV5-6
J gene: TRBJ1-1

CDR3 DNA: TGTGCCAGCAGCTACGACAGGTTCAATGAGCAGTTCTTC
CDR3 protein: CASSYDRFNEQFF
clone size: .
D gene: .
V gene: TRBV7-7
J gene: TRBJ2-1

CDR3 DNA: TGTGCCAGCAGCTTGGAACTAGCGGGGTACACCGGGGAGCTGTTTTTT
CDR3 protein: CASSLELAGYTGELFF
clone size: .
D gene: TRBD2
V gene: TRBV5-6
J gene: TRBJ2-2

CDR3 DNA: TGTGCCAGCAGCCCCGAGGGGCGGGGCGTCTACGAGCAGTACTTC
CDR3 protein: CASSPEGRGVYEQYF
clone size: few
D gene: .
V gene: TRBV3-1/TRBV3-2
J gene: TRBJ2-7

CDR3 DNA: TGCGCCAGCAGCTTGGCGCAGGGATCTAATGAAAAACTGTTTTTT
CDR3 protein: CASSLAQGSNEKLFF
clone size: .
D gene: .
V gene: TRBV5-1
J gene: TRBJ1-4

CDR3 DNA: TGTGCCAGCAGCATAGAACCCGTCACCGGGGAGCTGTTTTTT
CDR3 protein: CASSIEPVTGELFF
clone size: .
D gene: .
V gene: TRBV2
J gene: TRBJ2-2

CDR3 DNA: TGTGCCACCGGGACAGGCAATCAGCCCCAGCATTTT
CDR3 protein: CATGTGNQPQHF
clone size: once
D gene: TRBD1
V gene: TRBV6-6
J gene: TRBJ1-5

CDR3 DNA: TGTGCCAGCAGCGTAGACGGCAGGGGGCGCACTGAAGCTTTCTTT
CDR3 protein: CASSVDGRGRTEAFF
clone size: .
D gene: TRBD1
V gene: TRBV9
J gene: TRBJ1-1

CDR3 DNA: TGTGCCAGCAGCGTTTCGACAGGGTTAAAAGATACGCAGTATTTT
CDR3 protein: CASSVSTGLKDTQYF
clone size: .
D gene: TRBD1
V gene: TRBV7-3
J gene: TRBJ2-3

CDR3 DNA: TGTGCCAGCAGCTTGCACTTGACAGGGGGTAATGGCTACACCTTC
CDR3 protein: CASSLHLTGGNGYTF
clone size: .
D gene: TRBD1
V gene: TRBV5-8
J gene: TRBJ1-2

CDR3 DNA: TGTGCCACCGCTCCCAGGGTCAATCAGCCCCAGCATTTT
CDR3 protein: CATAPRVNQPQHF
clone size: .
D gene: .
V gene: TRBV27
J gene: TRBJ1-5

CDR3 DNA: TGTGCCAGCAGCTCAGGGGCCAACACCGGGGAGCTGTTTTTT
CDR3 protein: CASSSGANTGELFF
clone size: .
D gene: .
V gene: TRBV7-9
J gene: TRBJ2-2

CDR3 DNA: TGTGCCAGCTCCCCTCGAATGGACAGGAACACTGAAGCTTTCTTT
CDR3 protein: CASSPRMDRNTEAFF
clone size: .
D gene: .
V gene: TRBV18
J gene: TRBJ1-1

CDR3 DNA: TGTGCCAGCAGTCGGGAAACTAGCTTAGATACGCAGTATTTT
CDR3 protein: CASSRETSLDTQYF
clone size: .
D gene: .
V gene: TRBV6-2/TRBV6-3
J gene: TRBJ2-3

CDR3 DNA: TGTGCCACCCACCCGGGGGGGGCGGGTCAAGAGCAGTTCTTC
CDR3 protein: CATHPGGAGQEQFF
clone size: .
D gene: TRBD2
V gene: TRBV3-1/TRBV3-2
J gene: TRBJ2-1

CDR3 DNA: TGCGCCAGCAGCTTGTCGGCGACCGGGGAAGCTTTCTTT
CDR3 protein: CASSLSATGEAFF
clone size: .
D gene: .
V gene: TRBV5-1
J gene: TRBJ1-1